Listed below are T cell receptor beta chains from one sample, sequenced in a study of blood T cell repertoires in COVID-19. Measured with immunoSEQ multiplex PCR; TCRdb has only the in-frame clones, and not every one. The sample records some 270,000 clones, approximately 89% being singletons. Sequenced sample: peripheral blood. Receptors originate from a woman aged 60-70 years who had recovered from COVID-19. Both conserved end residues are part of each CDR3. Fields, in order: J gene, clone size, V gene, D gene, CDR3 DNA, CDR3 protein. D genes are given only for firm matches. A clone size is listed for some rows: how often the clone was seen (once, few, many), or a class if it is expanded.

TRBJ2-7	once	TRBV28	.	TGTGCCAGCACCAAACAGGACTACGAGCAGTACTTC	CASTKQDYEQYF
TRBJ2-1	once	TRBV24-1	.	TGTGCCACCAGTAATGGAGGGAAGAATGAGCAGTTCTTC	CATSNGGKNEQFF
TRBJ2-5	.	TRBV10-3	.	TGTGCCACCCGGGGGATGGGCCAGGAAGAGACCCAGTACTTC	CATRGMGQEETQYF
TRBJ1-6	.	TRBV28	.	TGTGCCCTCAGGGGCTGGCTCAGAGATTCACCCCTCCACTTT	CALRGWLRDSPLHF
TRBJ1-4	.	TRBV5-1	.	TGCGCCAGCCACTGGGGGGGGCAAAGTGAAAAACTGTTTTTT	CASHWGGQSEKLFF
TRBJ1-1	.	TRBV7-9	TRBD1	TGTGCCAGCAGCTTAGGGGACAGGAAGAGGGCTTTCTTT	CASSLGDRKRAFF
TRBJ2-7	.	TRBV5-1	.	TGCGCCAGCAGCTTGGAGGCAGGGCCCTCCTACGAGCAGTACTTC	CASSLEAGPSYEQYF
TRBJ1-3	once	TRBV6-5	.	TGTGCCAGCAGTATAGGCCTAGTCTCTGGAAACACCATATATTTT	CASSIGLVSGNTIYF
TRBJ1-2	.	TRBV19	.	TGTGCCAGTACTCCGGGGACAACGGCTAACTATGGCTACACCTTC	CASTPGTTANYGYTF
TRBJ1-3	.	TRBV19	TRBD1	TGTGCCAGTACCCACCGGGACAGGGGGCCTGGAAACACCATATATTTT	CASTHRDRGPGNTIYF
TRBJ1-2	once	TRBV7-2	.	TGTGCCAGCAGCTTAGCGCGGAACTCCTATGGCTACACCTTC	CASSLARNSYGYTF
TRBJ2-1	.	TRBV5-4	TRBD2	TGTGCCAGCAGCGCAAGGCGGGGGGGCTTTAATGAGCAGTTCTTC	CASSARRGGFNEQFF
TRBJ2-3	once	TRBV5-6	TRBD1	TGTGCCAGCAGGGAGGCCACAGGGGACACAGATACGCAGTATTTT	CASREATGDTDTQYF
TRBJ2-3	.	TRBV6-6	.	TGTGCCAGCAGTTGGGCCCTCGGGATTACAGATACGCAGTATTTT	CASSWALGITDTQYF
TRBJ2-2	.	TRBV4-3	.	TGCGCCAGCAGCCAAGTACCAGGGGTGACCGGGGAGCTGTTTTTT	CASSQVPGVTGELFF
TRBJ1-2	.	TRBV7-2	TRBD1	TGTGCCAGCAGCTCCGCAGGGGGCGTTTATGGCTACACCTTC	CASSSAGGVYGYTF
TRBJ1-1	.	TRBV19	.	TGTGCCAGTAGTATAGACACAGGATACCCCATGAACACTGAAGCTTTCTTT	CASSIDTGYPMNTEAFF
TRBJ1-6	.	TRBV9	TRBD1	TGTGCCAGCAGCGCGACAGGGGAGGATAATTCACCCCTCCACTTT	CASSATGEDNSPLHF
TRBJ2-5	.	TRBV27	.	TGTGCCAGCAGTTCCCATCAAGAGACCCAGTACTTC	CASSSHQETQYF